The sequence of this T cell receptor (beta chain) was determined in a study of control samples from healthy donors and cancer patients. Repertoires were generated with immunoSEQ multiplex PCR, while TCRdb's copy carries only in-frame clones and drops some. The sample contains approximately 230,000 clones, more than 65% of which appear only once. With 0 bases removed from V and 5 bases from J, the gap between germline ends came to 9 bases. CDR1 and CDR2 from the germline V gene are SGHRS and YFSETQ. CDR3 length: 14 amino acids. Sequencing was performed on PBMCs. The receptor was isolated from a woman aged 60-75 years with lung cancer. This chain connects TRBV5-1 to TRBJ2-1; D unclear. The CDR3 nucleotides read TGCGCCAGCAGCTTGGTATCGACTGACAATGAGCAGTTCTTC. Its protein product is CASSLVSTDNEQFF. The entire variable domain, with the rest obtained from reference TRBV5-1 and TRBJ2-1, is as follows: KAGVTQTPRYLIKTRGQQVTLSCSPISGHRSVSWYQQTPGQGLQFLFEYFSETQRNKGNFPGRFSGRQFSNSRSEMNVSTLELGDSALYLCASSLVSTDNEQFFGPGTRLTVL.